This entry is about one T cell receptor beta chain. Its antigen is as yet unknown. The data derive from a study of radiotherapy plus CTLA-4 blockade in lung cancer. Whole-study findings and limits: It was early blood T cell clone dynamics, with interferon-beta, that reportedly best predicted response.

Participants had chemo-refractory metastatic non-small-cell lung cancer and were treated with focal radiation plus ipilimumab CTLA-4 blockade. The method was immunoSEQ multiplex PCR; TCRdb's version includes in-frame clones alone and lacks a portion of them. The table includes under 65,000 clones, just under 85% detected once. The CDR3 consists of 16 residues. Germline-derived CDR1 and CDR2 are SGHTA and FQGNSA. The V segment lost 1 base and the J segment 0 bases; nucleotides outside the gene matches: 2. This receptor was obtained from a human donor with non-small cell lung cancer whose response to radiotherapy plus ipilimumab could not be evaluated. The material sequenced was peripheral blood, taken from a patient treated with radiotherapy plus ipilimumab. The gene calls are TRBV7-2 and TRBJ1-2, with 10 nucleotides matching TRBD1. The CDR3 DNA is TGTGCCAGCAGCTTAGGAGGGACAGGGGCTAACTATGGCTACACCTTC. Amino acids: CASSLGGTGANYGYTF. Full variable domain (rest looked up from reference TRBV7-2 and TRBJ1-2): GAGVSQSPSNKVTEKGKDVELRCDPISGHTALYWYRQSLGQGLEFLIYFQGNSAPDKSGLPSDRFSAERTGGSVSTLTIQRTQQEDSAVYLCASSLGGTGANYGYTFGSGTRLTVV.